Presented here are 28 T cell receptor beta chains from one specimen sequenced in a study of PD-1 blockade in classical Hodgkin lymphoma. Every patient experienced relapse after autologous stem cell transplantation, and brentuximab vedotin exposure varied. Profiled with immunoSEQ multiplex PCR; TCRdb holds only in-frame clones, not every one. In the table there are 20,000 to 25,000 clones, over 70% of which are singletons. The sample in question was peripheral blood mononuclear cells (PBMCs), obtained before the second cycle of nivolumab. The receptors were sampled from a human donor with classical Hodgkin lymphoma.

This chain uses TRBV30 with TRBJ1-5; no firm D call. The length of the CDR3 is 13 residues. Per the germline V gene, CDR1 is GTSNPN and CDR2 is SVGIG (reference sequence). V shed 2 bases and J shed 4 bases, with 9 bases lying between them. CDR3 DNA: TGTGCCTGGAGTCGGCAGAAGAATCAGCCCCAGCATTTT. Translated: CAWSRQKNQPQHF.

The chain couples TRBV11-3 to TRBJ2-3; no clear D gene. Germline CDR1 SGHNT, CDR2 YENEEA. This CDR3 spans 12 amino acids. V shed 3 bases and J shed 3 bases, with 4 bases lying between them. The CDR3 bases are TGTGCCAGCAGCTTTTCTACAGATACGCAGTATTTT. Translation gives CASSFSTDTQYF.

CDR3 in amino acids: CASSVRTYFDEEQFF. Written as DNA, the CDR3 is TGTGCCAGCAGCGTCAGAACCTATTTCGATGAGGAGCAGTTCTTC. This sequence joins TRBV9 and TRBJ2-1; D is undetermined. Germline V CDR1 and CDR2: SGDLS, YYNGEE. V lost 2 bases and J 10 bases, leaving 19 bases between the germline ends. This CDR3 has 15 amino acids.

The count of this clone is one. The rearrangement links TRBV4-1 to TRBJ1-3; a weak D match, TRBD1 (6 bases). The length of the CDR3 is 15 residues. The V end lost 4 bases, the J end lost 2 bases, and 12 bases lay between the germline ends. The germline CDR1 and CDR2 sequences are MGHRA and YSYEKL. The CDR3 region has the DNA TGCGCCAGCAGCCCCCCGGACAGAACTGGAAACACCATATATTTT. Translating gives CASSPPDRTGNTIYF.

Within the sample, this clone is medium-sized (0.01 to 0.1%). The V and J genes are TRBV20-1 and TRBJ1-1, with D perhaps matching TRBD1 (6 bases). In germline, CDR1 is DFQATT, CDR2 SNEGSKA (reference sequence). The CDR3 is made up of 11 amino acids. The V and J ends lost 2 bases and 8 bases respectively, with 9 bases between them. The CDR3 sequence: CSARRQDEAFF. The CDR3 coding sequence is TGCAGTGCTAGACGACAGGACGAAGCTTTCTTT.

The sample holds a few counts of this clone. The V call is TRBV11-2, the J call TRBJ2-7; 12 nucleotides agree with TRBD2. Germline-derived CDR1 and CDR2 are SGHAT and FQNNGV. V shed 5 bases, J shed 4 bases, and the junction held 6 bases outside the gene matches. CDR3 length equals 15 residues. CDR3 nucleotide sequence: TGTGCCAGCAGCGCCCTAGCGGGAGGGGGGTACGAGCAGTACTTC. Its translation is CASSALAGGGYEQYF.

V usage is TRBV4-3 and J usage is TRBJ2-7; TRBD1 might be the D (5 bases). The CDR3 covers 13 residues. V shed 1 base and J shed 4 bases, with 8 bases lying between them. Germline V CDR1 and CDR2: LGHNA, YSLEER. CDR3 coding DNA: TGCGCCAGCAGCCAAGGGAGACAGTACGAGCAGTACTTC. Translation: CASSQGRQYEQYF.

The CDR3 sequence is CASSDAGRNNQPQHF. Written as DNA, the CDR3 is TGTGCCAGCAGTGACGCGGGCCGGAATAATCAGCCCCAGCATTTT. The chain employs TRBV2 and TRBJ1-5; D call uncertain. The germline V gene has CDR1 SNHLY and CDR2 FYNNEI. The CDR3 loop spans 15 amino acids. V dropped 3 bases and J dropped 4 bases, with 13 bases sitting between them.

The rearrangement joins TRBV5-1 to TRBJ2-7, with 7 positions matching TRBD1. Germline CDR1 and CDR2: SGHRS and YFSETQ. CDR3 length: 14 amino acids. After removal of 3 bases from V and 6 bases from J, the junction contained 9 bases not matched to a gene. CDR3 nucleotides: TGCGCCAGCAGCTCCCGACAGGGTGGGTCCGAGCAGTACTTC. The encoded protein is CASSSRQGGSEQYF.

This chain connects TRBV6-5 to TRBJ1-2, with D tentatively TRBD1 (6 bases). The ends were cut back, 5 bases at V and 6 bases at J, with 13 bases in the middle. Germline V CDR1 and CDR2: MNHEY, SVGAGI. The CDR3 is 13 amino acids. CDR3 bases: TGTGCCAGCAGTGCCCGCGGACAGCATGGCTACACCTTC. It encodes CASSARGQHGYTF.

CDR3 region: CASSYLAGANYGYTF. The DNA for the CDR3 is TGTGCCAGCAGTTATCTGGCAGGGGCTAACTATGGCTACACCTTC. V is TRBV6-5 and J is TRBJ1-2; possible D gene TRBD1, 6 bases. Trimming took off 3 bases at V and 0 bases at J, with 11 bases between the two ends. This CDR3 contains 15 residues. Germline values: CDR1 MNHEY, CDR2 SVGAGI.

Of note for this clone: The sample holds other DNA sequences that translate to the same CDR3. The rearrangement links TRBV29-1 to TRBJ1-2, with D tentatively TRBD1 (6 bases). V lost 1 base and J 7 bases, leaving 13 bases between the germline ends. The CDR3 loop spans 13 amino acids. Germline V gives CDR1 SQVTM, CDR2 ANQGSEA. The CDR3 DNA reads TGCAGCGTTGAAGTCGGGGGGGCGGGTGGCTACACCTTC. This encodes CSVEVGGAGGYTF.

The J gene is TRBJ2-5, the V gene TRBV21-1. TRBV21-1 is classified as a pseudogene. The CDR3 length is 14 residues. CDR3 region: CASSKISLQETQYF. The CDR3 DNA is TGTGCCAGCAGCAAAATAAGTTTACAAGAGACCCAGTACTTC.

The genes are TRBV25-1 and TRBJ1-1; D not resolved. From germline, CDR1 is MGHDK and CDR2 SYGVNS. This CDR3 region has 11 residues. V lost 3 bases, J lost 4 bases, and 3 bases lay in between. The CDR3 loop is CASSDLTEAFF. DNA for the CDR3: TGTGCCAGCAGTGACCTCACTGAAGCTTTCTTT.

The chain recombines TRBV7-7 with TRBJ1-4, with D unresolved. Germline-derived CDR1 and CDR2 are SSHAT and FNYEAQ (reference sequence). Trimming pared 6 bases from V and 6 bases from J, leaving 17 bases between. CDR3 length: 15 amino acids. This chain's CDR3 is CASSFDWRWYEKLFF. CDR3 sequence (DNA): TGTGCCAGCAGTTTCGACTGGCGGTGGTATGAAAAACTGTTTTTT.

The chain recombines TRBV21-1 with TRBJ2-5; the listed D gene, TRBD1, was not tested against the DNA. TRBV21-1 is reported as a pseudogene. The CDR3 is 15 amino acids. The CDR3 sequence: CASSARQGLGETQYF. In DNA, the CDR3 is TGTGCCAGCAGCGCGAGACAGGGGCTGGGAGAGACCCAGTACTTC.

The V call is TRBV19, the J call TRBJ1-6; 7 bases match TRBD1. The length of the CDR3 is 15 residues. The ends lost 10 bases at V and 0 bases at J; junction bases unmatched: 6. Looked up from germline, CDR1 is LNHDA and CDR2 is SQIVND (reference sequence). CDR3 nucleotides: TGTGCCACCCGGGACAGAAGCTCCTATAATTCACCCCTCCACTTT. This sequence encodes CATRDRSSYNSPLHF.

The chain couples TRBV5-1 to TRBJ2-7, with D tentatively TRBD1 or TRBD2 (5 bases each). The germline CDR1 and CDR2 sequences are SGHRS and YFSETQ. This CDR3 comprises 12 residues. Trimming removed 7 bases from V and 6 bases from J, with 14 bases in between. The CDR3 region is CASGRDGPEQYF. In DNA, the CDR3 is TGCGCCAGCGGAAGGGACGGCCCCGAGCAGTACTTC. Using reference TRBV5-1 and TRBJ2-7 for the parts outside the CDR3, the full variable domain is KAGVTQTPRYLIKTRGQQVTLSCSPISGHRSVSWYQQTPGQGLQFLFEYFSETQRNKGNFPGRFSGRQFSNSRSEMNVSTLELGDSALYLCASGRDGPEQYFGPGTRLTVT.

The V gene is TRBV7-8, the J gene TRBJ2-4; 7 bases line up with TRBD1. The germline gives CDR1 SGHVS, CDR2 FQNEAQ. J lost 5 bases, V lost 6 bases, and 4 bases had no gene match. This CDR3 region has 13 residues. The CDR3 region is CASSPGQQNIQYF. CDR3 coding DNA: TGTGCCAGCAGTCCGGGACAGCAAAACATTCAGTACTTC.

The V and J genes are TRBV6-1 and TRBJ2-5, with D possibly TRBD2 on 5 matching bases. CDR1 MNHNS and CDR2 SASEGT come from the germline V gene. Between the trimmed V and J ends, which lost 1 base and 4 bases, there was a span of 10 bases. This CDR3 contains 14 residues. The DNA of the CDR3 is TGTGCCAGCAGTGAAGGGGGTAGCGCAGAGACCCAGTACTTC. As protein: CASSEGGSAETQYF.

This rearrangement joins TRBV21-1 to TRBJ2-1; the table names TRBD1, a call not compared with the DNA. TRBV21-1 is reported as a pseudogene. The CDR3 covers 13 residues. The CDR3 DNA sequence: TGTGCCCGACAGGCGTCTTACAACAATGAGCAGTTCTTC. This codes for CARQASYNNEQFF.

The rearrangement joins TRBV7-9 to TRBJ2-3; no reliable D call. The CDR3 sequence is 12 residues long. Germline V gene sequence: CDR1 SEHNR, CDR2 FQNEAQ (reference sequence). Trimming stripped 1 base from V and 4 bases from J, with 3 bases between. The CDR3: CASSLVSDTQYF. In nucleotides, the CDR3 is TGTGCCAGCAGCTTAGTTTCAGATACGCAGTATTTT.

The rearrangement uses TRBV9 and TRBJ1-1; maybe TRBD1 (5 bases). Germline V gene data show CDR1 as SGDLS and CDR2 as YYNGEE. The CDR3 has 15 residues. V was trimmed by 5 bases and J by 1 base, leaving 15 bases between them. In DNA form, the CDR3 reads TGTGCCAGCAGTATACTTACAGGTGGGAACACTGAAGCTTTCTTT. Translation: CASSILTGGNTEAFF. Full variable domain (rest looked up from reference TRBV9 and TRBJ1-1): DSGVTQTPKHLITATGQRVTLRCSPRSGDLSVYWYQQSLDQGLQFLIQYYNGEERAKGNILERFSAQQFPDLHSELNLSSLELGDSALYFCASSILTGGNTEAFFGQGTRLTVV.

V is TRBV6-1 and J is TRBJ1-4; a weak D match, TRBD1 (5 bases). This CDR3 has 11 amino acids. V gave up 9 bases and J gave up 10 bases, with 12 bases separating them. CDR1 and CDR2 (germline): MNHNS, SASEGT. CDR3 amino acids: CASRGVAKLFF. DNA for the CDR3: TGTGCCAGTCGAGGGGTCGCAAAACTGTTTTTT.

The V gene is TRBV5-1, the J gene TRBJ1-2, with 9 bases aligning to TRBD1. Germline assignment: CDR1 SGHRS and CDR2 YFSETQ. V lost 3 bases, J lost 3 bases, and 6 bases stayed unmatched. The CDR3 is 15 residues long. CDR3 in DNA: TGCGCCAGCAGCTGGTCGGGACAGGGAGACTATGGCTACACCTTC. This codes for CASSWSGQGDYGYTF. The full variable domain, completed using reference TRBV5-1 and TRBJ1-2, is KAGVTQTPRYLIKTRGQQVTLSCSPISGHRSVSWYQQTPGQGLQFLFEYFSETQRNKGNFPGRFSGRQFSNSRSEMNVSTLELGDSALYLCASSWSGQGDYGYTFGSGTRLTVV.

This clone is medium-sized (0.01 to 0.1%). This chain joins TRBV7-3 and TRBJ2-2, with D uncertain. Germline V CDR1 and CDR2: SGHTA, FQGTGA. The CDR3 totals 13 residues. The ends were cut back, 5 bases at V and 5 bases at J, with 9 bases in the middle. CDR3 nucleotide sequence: TGTGCCAGCAGCCGTGACTTGACCGGGGAGCTGTTTTTT. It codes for CASSRDLTGELFF.

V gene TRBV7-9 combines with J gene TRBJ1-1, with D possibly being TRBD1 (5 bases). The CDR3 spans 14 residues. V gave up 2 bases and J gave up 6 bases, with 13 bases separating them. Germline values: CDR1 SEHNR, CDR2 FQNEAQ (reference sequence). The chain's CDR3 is CASSLSREAPEAFF. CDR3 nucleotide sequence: TGTGCCAGCAGCTTATCCAGGGAGGCACCTGAAGCTTTCTTT.

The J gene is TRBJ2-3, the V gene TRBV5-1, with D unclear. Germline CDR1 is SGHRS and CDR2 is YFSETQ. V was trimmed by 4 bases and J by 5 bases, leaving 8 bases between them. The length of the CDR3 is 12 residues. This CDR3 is CASSVVGDTQYF. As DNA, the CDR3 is TGCGCCAGCAGCGTAGTTGGAGATACGCAGTATTTT.